Each of the 21 T cell receptor beta chains below was sequenced from the same sample in a study of low-dose radiotherapy and immunotherapy resistance in tumors. First-strand cDNA relied on TRAV- and TRBV-specific primers spanning alpha and beta chains. The authors ran around 22 PCR cycles to amplify TCRs with a constant-region primer and V-primer adapter. TCRdb ran MiXCR on the reads and lists one entry per CDR3 protein. The sample has 80,000 to 95,000 distinct CDR3 sequences, just under 9.5% seen once. Time point given: before trial treatment. The sequencing used PBMCs, collected before treatment. The receptor source for this set is a male donor with prostate cancer.

J is TRBJ2-5 and V is TRBV20-1; no reliable D call. Germline V lookup: CDR1 DFQATT, CDR2 SNEGSKA (reference sequence). The CDR3 consists of 15 residues. V lost 0 bases, J lost 1 base, and 12 bases lay in between. CDR3 protein: CSARDGRQAQETQYF. The CDR3 DNA follows: TGCAGTGCTAGAGATGGGCGGCAGGCCCAAGAGACCCAGTACTTC.

This clonotype came up many times. The chain carries TRBV20-1 and TRBJ2-1; D is unresolved. V lost 4 bases to trimming and J lost 8 bases, with 9 bases between them. The V gene's germline CDR1 is DFQATT and CDR2 SNEGSKA (reference sequence). The CDR3 totals 11 residues. This CDR3 is CSATNGHEQFF. The CDR3 DNA reads TGCAGTGCTACCAACGGACATGAGCAGTTCTTC.

This clonotype was observed many times. The V call is TRBV7-2, the J call TRBJ2-6; no clear D gene. CDR3 length: 16 residues. V gave up 1 base and J gave up 2 bases, with 9 bases separating them. CDR1 SGHTA and CDR2 FQGNSA come from the germline V gene. The CDR3 here is CASSLGVGPGANVLTF. CDR3 coding DNA: TGTGCCAGCAGCTTAGGGGTAGGCCCTGGGGCCAACGTCCTGACTTTC.

This clonotype was recorded many times. The chain is built from TRBV29-1 and TRBJ2-3, with 9 nucleotides matching TRBD2. Unmatched junction bases numbered 12, after V lost 8 bases and J lost 6 bases. CDR3 length equals 14 residues. CDR1 is SQVTM and CDR2 is ANQGSEA in the germline V gene. The CDR3 nucleotides read TGCAGCATACAGGCTAGCGGGGTTGTGGATACGCAGTATTTT. Its translation: CSIQASGVVDTQYF.

A few counts support this clonotype. This sequence joins TRBV4-3 and TRBJ2-7; D uncertain. Germline CDR1 is LGHNA and CDR2 is YSLEER. Deletions cut 1 base from V and 3 bases from J, with 13 bases between. This CDR3 is built from 15 residues. The CDR3 nucleotides read TGCGCCAGCAGCCAAGGCCAAGGCGCCGTCTACGAGCAGTACTTC. This sequence encodes CASSQGQGAVYEQYF.

This clonotype has ten or more counts. This chain links TRBV2 with TRBJ2-1, with TRBD2 as a possible D gene (6 bases). V was cut by 0 bases and J by 10 bases, with 10 bases left in between. CDR3 length equals 13 residues. In germline, CDR1 is SNHLY, CDR2 FYNNEI. As DNA, the CDR3 is TGTGCCAGCAGTGAAGCGCGGGACGCCGAGCAGTTCTTC. Translating gives CASSEARDAEQFF.

The table lists this clonotype with a few counts. V and J are TRBV27 and TRBJ2-1; the D call may be TRBD1 or TRBD2 (5 bases each). This CDR3 contains 15 residues. Per germline, CDR1 MNHEY and CDR2 SMNVEV (reference sequence). V was trimmed by 6 bases and J by 0 bases, leaving 12 bases between them. CDR3 region: CASRDRDLSYNEQFF. CDR3 nucleotides: TGTGCCAGCAGGGACCGGGACCTCTCCTACAATGAGCAGTTCTTC.

This clonotype was observed many times. This sequence joins TRBV20-1 and TRBJ2-7; D uncertain. Germline V gene lookup returns CDR1 DFQATT and CDR2 SNEGSKA (reference sequence). CDR3 size: 11 residues. V lost 4 bases, J lost 6 bases, and 10 bases lay in between. As DNA, the CDR3 is TGCAGTGCTACCCGAATGCGCGAGCAGTACTTC. Translated, it gives CSATRMREQYF.

This clonotype was observed at least ten times. J is TRBJ2-1 and V is TRBV10-3; D perhaps matches TRBD2 (6 bases). Germline assignment: CDR1 ENHRY and CDR2 SYGVKD. V was trimmed by 5 bases and J by 1 base, leaving 18 bases between them. The CDR3 covers 17 residues. The CDR3 spells CAISFSRASESYNEQFF. The CDR3 DNA reads TGTGCCATCAGTTTTAGTCGGGCTAGCGAGTCCTACAATGAGCAGTTCTTC.

This clonotype was counted at least ten times. This sequence joins TRBV19 and TRBJ1-5, with TRBD1 matching 8 bases. V shed 5 bases, J shed 6 bases, and the junction held 6 bases outside the gene matches. This CDR3 spans 14 amino acids. Germline lookup yields CDR1 LNHDA and CDR2 SQIVND (reference sequence). CDR3 protein: CASSSQGAFQPQHF. Written as DNA, the CDR3 is TGTGCCAGTAGTTCCCAGGGGGCCTTTCAGCCCCAGCATTTT.

This clonotype was seen at least ten times. This sequence joins TRBV27 and TRBJ2-3; 11 bases are a match to TRBD2. Trimming removed 3 bases from V and 3 bases from J; junction bases left unmatched: 5. The CDR3 consists of 16 residues. Per germline, CDR1 MNHEY and CDR2 SMNVEV (reference sequence). This CDR3 is CASSFGIAGGTDTQYF. The CDR3 coding sequence is TGTGCCAGCAGTTTTGGGATAGCGGGAGGGACAGATACGCAGTATTTT.

Ten or more counts support this clonotype. The chain's CDR3 is CASSSTDRVLSSEQYF. CDR3 sequence (DNA): TGTGCCAGCAGTTCAACCGACAGGGTTTTAAGTAGCGAGCAGTACTTC. The chain joins TRBV12-3 or TRBV12-4 to TRBJ2-7, with 7 positions matching TRBD1. CDR3 length: 16 residues. The V gene end was trimmed by 4 bases and the J gene end by 6 bases; junction bases not matched to a gene: 15.

Ten or more counts support this clonotype. CDR3 sequence (DNA): TGCAGTGCTAGTGGGGCCCCGGGACTTGAGCAGTTCTTC. This sequence encodes CSASGAPGLEQFF. This sequence joins TRBV20-1 and TRBJ2-1, with D perhaps matching TRBD2 (6 bases). This CDR3 region has 13 residues. V lost 3 bases, J lost 9 bases, and 15 bases lay in between. Germline CDR1 DFQATT, CDR2 SNEGSKA (reference sequence).

This clonotype was found many times. The chain carries TRBV3-1 and TRBJ2-4, with 14 bases that match TRBD2. This CDR3 comprises 19 residues. J was trimmed by 2 bases and V by 2 bases; bases with no gene match: 8. Per the germline V gene, CDR1 is LGHDT and CDR2 is YNNKEL (reference sequence). Here the CDR3 DNA reads TGTGCCAGCAGCCAACACGGGACTAGCGGGAGTAGTTCCAAAAACATTCAGTACTTC. Its translation: CASSQHGTSGSSSKNIQYF. Variable domain in full (rest from reference TRBV3-1 and TRBJ2-4): DTAVSQTPKYLVTQMGNDKSIKCEQNLGHDTMYWYKQDSKKFLKIMFSYNNKELIINETVPNRFSPKSPDKAHLNLHINSLELGDSAVYFCASSQHGTSGSSSKNIQYFGAGTRLSVL.

This clonotype appeared many times. This CDR3 is CASSPRVGETGELFF. Here the CDR3 DNA reads TGTGCCAGCAGCCCCCGGGTGGGGGAAACCGGGGAGCTGTTTTTT. The chain combines TRBV7-3 with TRBJ2-2, with D perhaps TRBD1 or TRBD2 (5 bases each). Germline V gives CDR1 SGHTA, CDR2 FQGTGA. The V end lost 5 bases, the J end lost 5 bases, and 15 bases lay between the germline ends. The CDR3 has 15 amino acids.

This clonotype has at least ten counts. The chain recombines TRBV20-1 with TRBJ2-1, with a possible D match to TRBD1 (6 bases). There are 16 residues in the CDR3. V shed 1 base and J shed 3 bases, with 16 bases lying between them. Germline-derived CDR1 and CDR2 are DFQATT and SNEGSKA (reference sequence). CDR3 sequence: CSARATDRPNYNEQFF. The CDR3 nucleotides read TGCAGTGCTAGAGCCACGGACAGACCTAACTACAATGAGCAGTTCTTC.

This clonotype was observed at least ten times. This chain links TRBV5-5 with TRBJ1-5; 10 bases fit TRBD1. The germline V gene has CDR1 SGHKS and CDR2 YYEKEE (reference sequence). V trimming: 4 bases; J trimming: 6 bases; junction bases outside the gene matches: 7. The CDR3 has 15 amino acids. The CDR3 DNA is TGTGCCAGCAGCCAATATGGGACAGGGGCTCAGCCCCAGCATTTT. Translation gives CASSQYGTGAQPQHF.

This clonotype showed up many times. The chain combines TRBV7-2 with TRBJ2-5, with 9 bases that match TRBD2. The germline V gene has CDR1 SGHTA and CDR2 FQGNSA. CDR3 length: 15 residues. J gave up 1 base and V 3 bases, and 3 bases lay outside the gene matches. Here the CDR3 DNA reads TGTGCCAGCAGCTTGGGACTAGCCTTCCAAGAGACCCAGTACTTC. Amino acid sequence: CASSLGLAFQETQYF.

At least ten counts were recorded for this clonotype. The chain links TRBV23-1 to TRBJ2-7; 7 bases agree with TRBD1. TRBV23-1 is reported as an ORF; its role is uncertain. The ends lost 8 bases at V and 6 bases at J; junction bases unmatched: 16. The CDR3 length is 15 residues. The CDR3 sequence: CASGPPGQPQPEQYF. The CDR3 coding sequence is TGCGCCAGCGGCCCACCGGGACAGCCCCAGCCCGAGCAGTACTTC.

The J gene is TRBJ2-7, the V gene TRBV28; D not certain. The CDR3 is 18 amino acids. Trimming took 9 bases from V and 2 from J, leaving 29 bases between them. The V gene's germline CDR1 is MDHEN and CDR2 SYDVKM. Written as DNA, the CDR3 is TGTGCCAGTTTGGGGTTCCCAGTTTGGGGAAAGGGTCCCTACGAGCAGTACTTC. Translation gives CASLGFPVWGKGPYEQYF. Using reference TRBV28 and TRBJ2-7 for the parts outside the CDR3, the full variable domain is DVKVTQSSRYLVKRTGEKVFLECVQDMDHENMFWYRQDPGLGLRLIYFSYDVKMKEKGDIPEGYSVSREKKERFSLILESASTNQTSMYLCASLGFPVWGKGPYEQYFGPGTRLTVT.

The rearrangement uses TRBV20-1 and TRBJ2-3, with 7 bases that match TRBD2. Trimming removed 1 base from V and 2 bases from J; junction bases left unmatched: 12. CDR3 size: 17 residues. Germline V CDR1 and CDR2: DFQATT, SNEGSKA (reference sequence). The CDR3 loop is CSARVVLSGLNTDTQYF. The CDR3 DNA reads as TGCAGTGCTAGAGTGGTTTTATCGGGACTAAACACAGATACGCAGTATTTT.